The 9 T cell receptor beta chains listed next were all sequenced from one sample in a study of cytomegalovirus exposure and HLA in healthy donors. With 60 Vbeta and 13 Jbeta primers, the PCR was carried out. Repertoires were generated with immunoSEQ multiplex PCR, while TCRdb's copy carries only in-frame clones and drops some. Of 110,000 or so clones in the sample, roughly 70% are singletons; the top ten hold about 4%. Sequenced input: PBMCs. The receptors were gathered from a woman in her thirties or forties in good health and CMV-seropositive.

V gene TRBV7-9 combines with J gene TRBJ1-1; maybe TRBD1 (5 bases). This CDR3 is 16 amino acids long. V lost 0 bases to trimming and J lost 0 bases, with 11 bases between them. The V gene's germline CDR1 is SEHNR and CDR2 FQNEAQ (reference sequence). The CDR3 here is CASSLAPDSMNTEAFF. CDR3 bases: TGTGCCAGCAGCTTAGCCCCCGACAGCATGAACACTGAAGCTTTCTTT.

V is TRBV9 and J is TRBJ1-2; the match to TRBD1 covers 9 bases. The germline CDR1 and CDR2 sequences are SGDLS and YYNGEE. Losses at the gene ends were 6 bases for V and 7 bases for J; bases not matched to a gene: 10. CDR3 length equals 14 residues. CDR3 residues: CASTPGQGTGGYTF. The CDR3 region has the DNA TGTGCCAGCACCCCGGGACAGGGAACTGGTGGCTACACCTTC.

Remarks on this clone: A junction boundary mismatches the germline segment, possibly from a read error. The V and J genes are TRBV7-9 and TRBJ2-5; 7 bases fit TRBD1. This CDR3 has 15 residues. CDR1 is SEHNR and CDR2 is FQNEAQ in the germline V gene (reference sequence). The CDR3 nucleotides are TGTTCCAGCAGCTTAGGCCGGGACAGCCAAGAGACCCAGTACTTC. This sequence encodes CSSSLGRDSQETQYF. Full variable domain (rest looked up from reference TRBV7-9 and TRBJ2-5): DTGVSQNPRHKITKRGQNVTFRCDPISEHNRLYWYRQTLGQGPEFLTYFQNEAQLEKSRLLSDRFSAERPKGSFSTLEIQRTEQGDSAMYLCSSSLGRDSQETQYFGPGTRLLVL.

This clone occurred a few times. The CDR3 nucleotides read TGTGCCAGCAGTTTATGGTCTAGCGGACCCACAGATACGCAGTATTTT. This codes for CASSLWSSGPTDTQYF. The chain couples TRBV27 to TRBJ2-3, with TRBD2 identical over 7 bases. This CDR3 spans 16 amino acids. From germline, CDR1 is MNHEY and CDR2 SMNVEV (reference sequence). The V gene end was trimmed by 1 base and the J gene end by 2 bases; junction bases not matched to a gene: 6.

For this clone: Other DNA sequences from this sample encode an identical CDR3 as well. The rearrangement joins TRBV9 to TRBJ1-2; a possible D gene is TRBD1 (6 bases). The CDR3 spans 14 residues. V lost 0 bases to trimming and J lost 4 bases, with 10 bases between them. Germline V gene sequence: CDR1 SGDLS, CDR2 YYNGEE. The CDR3 reads CASSVADRAYGYTF. The CDR3 DNA reads as TGTGCCAGCAGCGTAGCGGACAGAGCCTATGGCTACACCTTC.

This clone was seen just once. The chain uses TRBV9 and TRBJ2-3; 8 positions agree with TRBD1. From germline, CDR1 is SGDLS and CDR2 YYNGEE. The V segment lost 1 base and the J segment 1 base; nucleotides outside the gene matches: 5. The CDR3 totals 16 residues. Written as DNA, the CDR3 is TGTGCCAGCAGCGTACAAAGCAGGGGGCGCACAGATACGCAGTATTTT. Translation: CASSVQSRGRTDTQYF. The entire variable domain, with the rest obtained from reference TRBV9 and TRBJ2-3, is as follows: DSGVTQTPKHLITATGQRVTLRCSPRSGDLSVYWYQQSLDQGLQFLIQYYNGEERAKGNILERFSAQQFPDLHSELNLSSLELGDSALYFCASSVQSRGRTDTQYFGPGTRLTVL.

In its sample, this clone was seen once. The chain has TRBV5-1 and TRBJ2-1; TRBD2 agrees at 14 bases. CDR3 length: 15 residues. The J segment lost 8 bases and the V segment lost 4 bases, leaving 5 bases of the junction unmatched. Looked up from germline, CDR1 is SGHRS and CDR2 is YFSETQ. The CDR3 DNA is TGCGCCAGCAGCGCCGGGACTAGCGGGGGTTATGAGCAGTTCTTC. Translating it yields CASSAGTSGGYEQFF.

The rearrangement uses TRBV5-1 and TRBJ2-3; 7 bases line up with TRBD2. Germline trimming cut 4 bases from V and 4 bases from J; bases unmatched to any gene: 6. Per germline, CDR1 SGHRS and CDR2 YFSETQ. The CDR3 spans 14 residues. The CDR3 protein is CASSAAGVPDTQYF. The CDR3 DNA reads TGCGCCAGCAGCGCTGCGGGAGTTCCAGATACGCAGTATTTT.

The chain carries TRBV6-7 and TRBJ1-2; D is uncertain. TRBV6-7 is an open reading frame, and its role is uncertain. CDR3 size: 11 residues. V was shortened by 5 bases and J by 1 base, with 2 bases between the two germline ends. The CDR3 DNA is TGTGCCAGCAGTCATAACTATGGCTACACCTTC. Its translation is CASSHNYGYTF.